The clone carrying this T cell receptor (beta chain) occurred a few times. Other DNA sequences within the sample encode an identical CDR3. Trimming shortened V by 3 bases and J by 2 bases, and 7 bases separated the two germline ends. CDR1 SEHNR and CDR2 FQNEAQ come from the germline V gene (reference sequence). This CDR3 comprises 13 residues. This sample is part of a study of blood T cell repertoires in COVID-19. Study at large: Material from acute and convalescent COVID-19 was sourced from the United States, Italy and Spain.

Profiled with immunoSEQ multiplex PCR; TCRdb holds only in-frame clones, not every one. The sample shows 200,000 to 300,000 clones, around 80% of them seen only once. The TCR originated in a man aged 35 to 55 who had recovered from COVID-19. Sequenced input: peripheral blood. This chain links TRBV7-9 with TRBJ1-1; D perhaps matches TRBD1 (5 bases). The CDR3: CASSFTGNTEAFF. CDR3 coding DNA: TGTGCCAGCAGCTTCACAGGCAACACTGAAGCTTTCTTT.